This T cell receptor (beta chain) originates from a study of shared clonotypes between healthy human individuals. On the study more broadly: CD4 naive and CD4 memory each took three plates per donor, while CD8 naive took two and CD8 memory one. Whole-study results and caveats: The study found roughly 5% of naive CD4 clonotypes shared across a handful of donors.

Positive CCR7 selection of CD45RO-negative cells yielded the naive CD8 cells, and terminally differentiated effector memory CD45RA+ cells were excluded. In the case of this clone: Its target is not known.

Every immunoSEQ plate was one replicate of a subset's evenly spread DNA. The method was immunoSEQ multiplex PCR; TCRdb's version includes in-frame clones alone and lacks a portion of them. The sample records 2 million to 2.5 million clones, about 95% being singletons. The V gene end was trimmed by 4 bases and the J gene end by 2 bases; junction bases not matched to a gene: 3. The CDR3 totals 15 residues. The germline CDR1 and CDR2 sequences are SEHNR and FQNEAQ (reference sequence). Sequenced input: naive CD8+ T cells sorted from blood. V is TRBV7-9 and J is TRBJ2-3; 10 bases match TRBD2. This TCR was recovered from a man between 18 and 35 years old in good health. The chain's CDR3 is CASSWTSGVTDTQYF. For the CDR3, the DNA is TGTGCCAGCAGCTGGACTAGCGGAGTCACAGATACGCAGTATTTT.